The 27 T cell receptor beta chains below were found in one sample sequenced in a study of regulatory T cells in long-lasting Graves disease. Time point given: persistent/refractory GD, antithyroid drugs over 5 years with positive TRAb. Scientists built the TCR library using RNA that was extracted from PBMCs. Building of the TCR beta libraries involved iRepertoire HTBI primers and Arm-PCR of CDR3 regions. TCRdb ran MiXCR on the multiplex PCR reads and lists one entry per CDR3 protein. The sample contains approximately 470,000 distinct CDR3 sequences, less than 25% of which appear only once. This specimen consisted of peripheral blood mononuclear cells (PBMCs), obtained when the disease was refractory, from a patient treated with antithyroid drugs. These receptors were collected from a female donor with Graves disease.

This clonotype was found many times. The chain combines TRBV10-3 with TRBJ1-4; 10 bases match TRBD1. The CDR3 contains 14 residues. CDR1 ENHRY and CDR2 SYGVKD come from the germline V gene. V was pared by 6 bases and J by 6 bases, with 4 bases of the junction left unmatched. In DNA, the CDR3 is TGTGCCATCAGGGGGACAGGGGCCGATGAAAAACTGTTTTTT. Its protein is CAIRGTGADEKLFF.

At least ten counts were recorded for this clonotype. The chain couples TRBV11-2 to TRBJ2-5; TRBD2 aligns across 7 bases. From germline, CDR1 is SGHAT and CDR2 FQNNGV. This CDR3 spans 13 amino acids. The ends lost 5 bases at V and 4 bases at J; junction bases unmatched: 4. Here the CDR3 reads CASSQTSRETQYF. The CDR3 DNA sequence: TGTGCCAGCAGCCAGACTAGCAGAGAGACCCAGTACTTC.

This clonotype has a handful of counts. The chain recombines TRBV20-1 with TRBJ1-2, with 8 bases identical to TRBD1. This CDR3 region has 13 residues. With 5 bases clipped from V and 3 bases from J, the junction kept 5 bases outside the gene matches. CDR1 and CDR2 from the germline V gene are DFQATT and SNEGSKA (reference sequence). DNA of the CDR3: TGCAGTGCTCCTCAGGGGGCAGACTATGGCTACACCTTC. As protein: CSAPQGADYGYTF.

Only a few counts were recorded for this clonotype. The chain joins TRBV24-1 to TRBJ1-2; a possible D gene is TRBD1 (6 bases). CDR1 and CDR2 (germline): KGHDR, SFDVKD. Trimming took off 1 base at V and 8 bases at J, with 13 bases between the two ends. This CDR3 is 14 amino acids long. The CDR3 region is CATSDFPWTEGYTF. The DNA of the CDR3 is TGTGCCACCAGTGATTTCCCGTGGACAGAAGGCTACACCTTC.

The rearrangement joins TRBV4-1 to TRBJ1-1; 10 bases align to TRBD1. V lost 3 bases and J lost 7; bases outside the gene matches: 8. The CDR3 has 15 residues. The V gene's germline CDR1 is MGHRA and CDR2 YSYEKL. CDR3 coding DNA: TGCGCCAGCAGCCATACCGGGACAGGGGTTGTTGAAGCTTTCTTT. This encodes CASSHTGTGVVEAFF.

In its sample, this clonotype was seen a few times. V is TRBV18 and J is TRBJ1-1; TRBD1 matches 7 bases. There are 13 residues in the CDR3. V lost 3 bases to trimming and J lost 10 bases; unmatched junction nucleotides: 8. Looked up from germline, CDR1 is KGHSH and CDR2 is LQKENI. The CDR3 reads CASSPGTDIVAFF. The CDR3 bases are TGTGCCAGCTCACCCGGGACAGATATTGTAGCTTTCTTT.

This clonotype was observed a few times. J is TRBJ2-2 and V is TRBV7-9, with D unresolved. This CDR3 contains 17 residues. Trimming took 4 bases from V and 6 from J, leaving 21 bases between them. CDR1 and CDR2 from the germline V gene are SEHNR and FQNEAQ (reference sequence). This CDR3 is CASSSRVALYKAGELFF. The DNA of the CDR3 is TGTGCCAGCAGCTCTCGCGTGGCTCTCTACAAAGCCGGGGAGCTGTTTTTT.

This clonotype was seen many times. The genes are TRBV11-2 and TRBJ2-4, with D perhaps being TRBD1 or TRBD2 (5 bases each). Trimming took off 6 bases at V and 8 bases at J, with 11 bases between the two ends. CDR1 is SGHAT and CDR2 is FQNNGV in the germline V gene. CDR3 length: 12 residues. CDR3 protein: CASRDSGYIQYF. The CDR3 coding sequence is TGTGCCAGCAGGGACTCAGGGTACATTCAGTACTTC.

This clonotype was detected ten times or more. CDR3 nucleotides: TGTGCCAGCAAAAGGGACAGCCAAGAGACCCAGTACTTC. Protein sequence: CASKRDSQETQYF. V and J are TRBV2 and TRBJ2-5; TRBD1 aligns across 7 bases. Germline values: CDR1 SNHLY, CDR2 FYNNEI. The CDR3 extends over 13 amino acids. Trimming cost V 7 bases and J 1 base; bases outside gene matches: 3.

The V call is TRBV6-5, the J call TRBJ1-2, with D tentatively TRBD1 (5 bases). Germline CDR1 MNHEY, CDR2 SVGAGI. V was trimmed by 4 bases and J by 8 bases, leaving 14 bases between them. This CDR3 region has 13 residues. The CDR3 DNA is TGTGCCAGCAGTTCTCCGACAGTCGGGGGCTACACCTTC. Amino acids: CASSSPTVGGYTF.

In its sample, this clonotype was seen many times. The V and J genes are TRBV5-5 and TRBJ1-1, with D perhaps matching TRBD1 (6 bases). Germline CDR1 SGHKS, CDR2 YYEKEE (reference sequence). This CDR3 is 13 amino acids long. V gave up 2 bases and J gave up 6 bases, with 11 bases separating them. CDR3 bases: TGTGCCAGCAGCTTTCGGGCAGGGGCTGAAGCTTTCTTT. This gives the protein CASSFRAGAEAFF.

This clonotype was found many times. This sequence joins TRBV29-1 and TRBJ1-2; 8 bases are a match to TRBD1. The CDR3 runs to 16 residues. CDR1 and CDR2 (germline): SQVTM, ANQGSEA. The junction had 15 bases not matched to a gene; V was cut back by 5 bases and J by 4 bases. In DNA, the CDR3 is TGCAGCGTTCGTACGGGACAGGCCCCGCACCCCTATGGCTACACCTTC. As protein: CSVRTGQAPHPYGYTF.

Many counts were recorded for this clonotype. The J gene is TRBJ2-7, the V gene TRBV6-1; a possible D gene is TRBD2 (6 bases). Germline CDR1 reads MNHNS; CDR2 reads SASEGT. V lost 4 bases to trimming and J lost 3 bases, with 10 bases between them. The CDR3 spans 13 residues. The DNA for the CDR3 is TGTGCCAGCAGTGTCGACGGGGGCTACGAGCAGTACTTC. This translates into CASSVDGGYEQYF.

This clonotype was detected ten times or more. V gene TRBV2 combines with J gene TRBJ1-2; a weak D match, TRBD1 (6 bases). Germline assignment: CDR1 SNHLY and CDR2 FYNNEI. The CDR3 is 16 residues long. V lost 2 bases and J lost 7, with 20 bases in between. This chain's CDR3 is CASSESRRTAFFGYTF. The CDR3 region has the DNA TGTGCCAGCAGTGAAAGCCGAAGGACAGCCTTCTTTGGCTACACCTTC.

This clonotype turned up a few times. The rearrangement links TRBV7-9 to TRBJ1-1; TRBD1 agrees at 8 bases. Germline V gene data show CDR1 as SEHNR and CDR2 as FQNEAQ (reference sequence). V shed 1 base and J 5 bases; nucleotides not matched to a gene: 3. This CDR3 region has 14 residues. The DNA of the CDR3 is TGTGCCAGCAGCTTAGTCAGGGGGCATACTGAAGCTTTCTTT. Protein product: CASSLVRGHTEAFF.

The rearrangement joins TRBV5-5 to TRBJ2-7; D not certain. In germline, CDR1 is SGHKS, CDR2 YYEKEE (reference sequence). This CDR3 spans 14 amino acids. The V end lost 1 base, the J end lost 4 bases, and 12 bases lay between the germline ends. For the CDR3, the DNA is TGTGCCAGCAGCTTGCAAGGGTTGGGGTACGAGCAGTACTTC. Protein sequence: CASSLQGLGYEQYF.

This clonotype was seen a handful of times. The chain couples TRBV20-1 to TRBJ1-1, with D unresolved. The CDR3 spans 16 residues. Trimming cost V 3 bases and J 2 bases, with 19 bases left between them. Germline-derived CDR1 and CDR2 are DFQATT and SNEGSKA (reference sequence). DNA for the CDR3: TGCAGTGCTAGTTCTGAAGGAGCGAAGGGAAACACTGAAGCTTTCTTT. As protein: CSASSEGAKGNTEAFF.

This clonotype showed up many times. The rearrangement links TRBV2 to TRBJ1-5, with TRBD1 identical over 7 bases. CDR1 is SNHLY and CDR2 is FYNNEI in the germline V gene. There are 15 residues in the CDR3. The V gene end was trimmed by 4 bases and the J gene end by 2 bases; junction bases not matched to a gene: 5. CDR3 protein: CASSGGRGRNQPQHF. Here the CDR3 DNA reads TGTGCCAGCAGTGGAGGTAGGGGGCGCAATCAGCCCCAGCATTTT.

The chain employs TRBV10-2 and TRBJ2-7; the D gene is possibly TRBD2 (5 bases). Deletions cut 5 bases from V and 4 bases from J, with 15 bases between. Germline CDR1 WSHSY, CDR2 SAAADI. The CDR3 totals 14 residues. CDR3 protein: CASSRVGAGYEQYF. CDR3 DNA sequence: TGCGCCAGCAGTCGAGTTGGCGCGGGTTACGAGCAGTACTTC.

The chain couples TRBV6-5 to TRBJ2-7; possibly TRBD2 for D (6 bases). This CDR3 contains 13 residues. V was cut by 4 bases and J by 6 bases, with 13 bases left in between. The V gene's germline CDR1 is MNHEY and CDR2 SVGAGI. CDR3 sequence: CASSSTGVFEQYF. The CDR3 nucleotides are TGTGCCAGCAGTTCCACGGGAGTTTTCGAGCAGTACTTC.

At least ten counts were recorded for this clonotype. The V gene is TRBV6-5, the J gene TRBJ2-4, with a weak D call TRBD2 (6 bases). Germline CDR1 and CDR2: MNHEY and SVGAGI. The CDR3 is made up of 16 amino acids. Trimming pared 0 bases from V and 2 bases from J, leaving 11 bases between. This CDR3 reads CASSYSRGETKNIQYF. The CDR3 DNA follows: TGTGCCAGCAGTTACTCACGCGGGGAGACCAAAAACATTCAGTACTTC.

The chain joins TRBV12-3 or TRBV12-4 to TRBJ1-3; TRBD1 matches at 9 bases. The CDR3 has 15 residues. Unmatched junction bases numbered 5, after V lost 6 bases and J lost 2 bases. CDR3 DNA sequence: TGTGCCAGCAGCCGGACAGGGGACGCTGGAAACACCATATATTTT. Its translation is CASSRTGDAGNTIYF.

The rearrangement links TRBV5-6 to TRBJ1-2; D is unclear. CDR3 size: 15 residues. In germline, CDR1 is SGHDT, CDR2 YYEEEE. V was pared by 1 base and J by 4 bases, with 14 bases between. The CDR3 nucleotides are TGTGCCAGCAGCTTGAAAGGTACCTCTTTCTATGGCTACACCTTC. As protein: CASSLKGTSFYGYTF.

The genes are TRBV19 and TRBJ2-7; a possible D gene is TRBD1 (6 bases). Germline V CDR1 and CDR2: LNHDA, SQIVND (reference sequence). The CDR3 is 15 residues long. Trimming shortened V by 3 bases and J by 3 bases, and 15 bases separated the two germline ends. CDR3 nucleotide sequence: TGTGCCAGTAGTATCCAACCGGGACAAGACTACGAGCAGTACTTC. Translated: CASSIQPGQDYEQYF.

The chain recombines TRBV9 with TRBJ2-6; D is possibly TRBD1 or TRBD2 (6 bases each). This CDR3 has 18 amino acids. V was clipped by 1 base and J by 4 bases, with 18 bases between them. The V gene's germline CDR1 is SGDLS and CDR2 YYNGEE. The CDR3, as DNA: TGTGCCAGCAGCGTATTTGGGGGGCGTTTGTCCGGGGCCAACGTCCTGACTTTC. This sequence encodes CASSVFGGRLSGANVLTF.

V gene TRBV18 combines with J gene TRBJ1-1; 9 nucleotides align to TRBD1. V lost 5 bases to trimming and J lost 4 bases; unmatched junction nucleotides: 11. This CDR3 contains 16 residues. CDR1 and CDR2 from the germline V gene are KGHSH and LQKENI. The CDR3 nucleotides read TGTGCCAGCTCAGGTAGGGACAGGGTTGATGGCACTGAAGCTTTCTTT. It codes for CASSGRDRVDGTEAFF.

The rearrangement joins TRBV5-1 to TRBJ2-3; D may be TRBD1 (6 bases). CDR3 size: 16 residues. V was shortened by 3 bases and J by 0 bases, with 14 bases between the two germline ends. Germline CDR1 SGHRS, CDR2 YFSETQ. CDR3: CASSSRTAISTDTQYF. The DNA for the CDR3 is TGCGCCAGCAGCTCGAGGACAGCGATAAGCACAGATACGCAGTATTTT.